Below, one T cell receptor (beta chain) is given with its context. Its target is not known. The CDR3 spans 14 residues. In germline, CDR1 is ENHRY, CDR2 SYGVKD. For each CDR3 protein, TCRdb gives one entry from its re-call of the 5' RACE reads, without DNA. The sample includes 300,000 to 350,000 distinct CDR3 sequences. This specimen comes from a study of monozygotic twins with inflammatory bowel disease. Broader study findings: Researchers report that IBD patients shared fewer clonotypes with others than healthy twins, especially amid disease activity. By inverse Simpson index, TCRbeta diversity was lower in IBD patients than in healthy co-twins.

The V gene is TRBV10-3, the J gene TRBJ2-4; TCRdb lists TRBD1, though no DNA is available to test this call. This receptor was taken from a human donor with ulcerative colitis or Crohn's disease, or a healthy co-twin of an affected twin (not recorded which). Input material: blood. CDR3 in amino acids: CAISEAQGINMQYF.